The clone carrying this TCR beta chain is labeled medium-sized (0.01 to 0.1%). This specimen belongs to a study of blood T cell repertoires in COVID-19. Study at large: The samples span acute and convalescent COVID-19 from the United States, Italy and Spain. Sources were T cells, B-cell-depleted T cells, or PBMCs; the material itself was cDNA or gDNA.

The CDR3 extends over 18 amino acids. Germline assignment: CDR1 SGHKS and CDR2 YYEKEE (reference sequence). V lost 0 bases and J lost 0; bases outside the gene matches: 9. Authors' processing steps: Counts of nucleated cells, estimated from reference gene primer amplification, were obtained. Only in-frame clones appear in the TCRdb table, and some are missing; sequencing was by immunoSEQ multiplex PCR. The DNA gave D and trimming, while V, J and clone size come from that table. Here the sample spans tens of thousands of clones, about 86% being singletons. This rearrangement joins TRBV5-5 to TRBJ2-1; 7 nucleotides line up with TRBD1. The TCR sequence derives from a man aged 50 or older with acute or convalescent COVID-19. The specimen was peripheral blood. As DNA, the CDR3 is TGTGCCAGCAGCTTGGTCCTCATAACAGGGGACTCCTACAATGAGCAGTTCTTC. Protein: CASSLVLITGDSYNEQFF.